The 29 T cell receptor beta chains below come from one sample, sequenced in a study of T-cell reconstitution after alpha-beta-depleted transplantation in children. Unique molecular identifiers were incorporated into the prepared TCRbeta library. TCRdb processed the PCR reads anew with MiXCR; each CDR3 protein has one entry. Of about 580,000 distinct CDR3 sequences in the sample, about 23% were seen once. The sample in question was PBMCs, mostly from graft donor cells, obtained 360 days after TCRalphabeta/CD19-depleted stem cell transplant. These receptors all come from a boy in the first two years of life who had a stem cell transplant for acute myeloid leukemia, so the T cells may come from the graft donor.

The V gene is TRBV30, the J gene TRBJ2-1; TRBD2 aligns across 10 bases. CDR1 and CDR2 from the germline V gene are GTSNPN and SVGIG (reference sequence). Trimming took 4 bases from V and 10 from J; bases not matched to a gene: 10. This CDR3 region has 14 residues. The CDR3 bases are TGTGCCTGGATAGCGGGGGGCCCCGGGGAAGAGCAGTTCTTC. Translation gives CAWIAGGPGEEQFF.

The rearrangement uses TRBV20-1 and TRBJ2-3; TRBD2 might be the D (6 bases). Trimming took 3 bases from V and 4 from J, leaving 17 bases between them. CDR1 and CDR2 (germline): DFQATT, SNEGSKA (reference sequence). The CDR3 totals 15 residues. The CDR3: CSASRLEKPSDTQYF. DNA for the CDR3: TGCAGTGCTAGTCGACTAGAGAAACCCTCAGATACGCAGTATTTT.

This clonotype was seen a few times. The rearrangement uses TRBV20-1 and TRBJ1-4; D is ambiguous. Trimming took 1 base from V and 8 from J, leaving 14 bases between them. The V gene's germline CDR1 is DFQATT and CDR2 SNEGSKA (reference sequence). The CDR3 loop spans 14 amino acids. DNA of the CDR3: TGCAGTGCTAGAGGTCCTGGAGAGAACGAAAAACTGTTTTTT. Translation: CSARGPGENEKLFF.

The CDR3 region has the DNA TGCGCCAGCAGCTTGGGGACAGGGGGCACCGAGCAGTACGTC. Its translation: CASSLGTGGTEQYV. V and J are TRBV5-1 and TRBJ2-7, with TRBD1 identical over 11 bases. This CDR3 has 14 residues. Germline CDR1 SGHRS, CDR2 YFSETQ. V lost 0 bases, J lost 6 bases, and 2 bases stayed unmatched.

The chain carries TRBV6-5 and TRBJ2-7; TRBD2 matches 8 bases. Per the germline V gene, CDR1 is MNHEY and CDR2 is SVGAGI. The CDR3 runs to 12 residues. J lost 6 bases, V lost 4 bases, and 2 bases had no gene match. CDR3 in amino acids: CASSWLAGEQYV. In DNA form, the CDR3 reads TGTGCCAGCAGTTGGCTAGCGGGCGAGCAGTACGTC.

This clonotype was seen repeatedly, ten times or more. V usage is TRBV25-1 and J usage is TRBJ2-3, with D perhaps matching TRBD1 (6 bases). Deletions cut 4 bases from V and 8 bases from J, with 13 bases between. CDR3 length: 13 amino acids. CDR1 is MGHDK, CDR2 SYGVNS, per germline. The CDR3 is CASSVQGSGTQYF. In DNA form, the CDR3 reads TGTGCCAGCAGTGTTCAGGGGAGCGGTACGCAGTATTTT. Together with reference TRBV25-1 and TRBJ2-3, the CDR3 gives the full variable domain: EADIYQTPRYLVIGTGKKITLECSQTMGHDKMYWYQQDPGMELHLIHYSYGVNSTEKGDLSSESTVSRIRTEHFPLTLESARPSHTSQYLCASSVQGSGTQYFGPGTRLTVL.

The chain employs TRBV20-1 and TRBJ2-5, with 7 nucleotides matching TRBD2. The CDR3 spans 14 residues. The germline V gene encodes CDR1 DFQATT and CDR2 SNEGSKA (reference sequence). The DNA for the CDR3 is TGCAGCGCACGTCTGAGCGGGGCGCAAGAGACCCAGTACTTC. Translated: CSARLSGAQETQYF.

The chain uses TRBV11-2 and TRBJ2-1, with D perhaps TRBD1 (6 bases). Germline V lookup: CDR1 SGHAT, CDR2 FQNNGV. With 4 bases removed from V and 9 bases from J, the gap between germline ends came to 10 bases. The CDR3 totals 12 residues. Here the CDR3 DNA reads TGTGCCAGCAGCTCACAGGGTTCTGAGCAGTTCTTC. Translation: CASSSQGSEQFF.

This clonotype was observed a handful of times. For the CDR3, the DNA is TGTGCCACCAGTGACTCACAGGGTGACTATGGCTACACCTTC. It encodes CATSDSQGDYGYTF. The chain uses TRBV24-1 and TRBJ1-2; D may be TRBD1 (6 bases). The V and J ends lost 4 bases and 3 bases respectively, with 11 bases between them. The CDR3 runs to 14 residues. Germline CDR1 KGHDR, CDR2 SFDVKD.

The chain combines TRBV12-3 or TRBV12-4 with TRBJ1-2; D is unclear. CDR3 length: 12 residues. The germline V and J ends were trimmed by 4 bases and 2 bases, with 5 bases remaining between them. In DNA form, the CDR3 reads TGTGCCAGCAGTTCCGAGAACTATGGCTACACCTTC. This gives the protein CASSSENYGYTF.

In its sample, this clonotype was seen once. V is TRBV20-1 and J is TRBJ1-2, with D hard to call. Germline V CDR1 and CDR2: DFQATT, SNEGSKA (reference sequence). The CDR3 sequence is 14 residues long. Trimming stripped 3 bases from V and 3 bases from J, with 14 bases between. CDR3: CSARSFGEDYGYTF. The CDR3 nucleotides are TGCAGTGCTAGGTCTTTTGGGGAGGACTATGGCTACACCTTC.

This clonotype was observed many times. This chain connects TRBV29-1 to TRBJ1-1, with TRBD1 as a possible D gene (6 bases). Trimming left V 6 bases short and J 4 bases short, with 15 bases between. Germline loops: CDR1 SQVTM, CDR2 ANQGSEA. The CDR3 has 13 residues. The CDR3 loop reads CSVVQGSSTEAFF. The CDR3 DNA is TGCAGCGTAGTACAGGGAAGTAGCACTGAAGCTTTCTTT.

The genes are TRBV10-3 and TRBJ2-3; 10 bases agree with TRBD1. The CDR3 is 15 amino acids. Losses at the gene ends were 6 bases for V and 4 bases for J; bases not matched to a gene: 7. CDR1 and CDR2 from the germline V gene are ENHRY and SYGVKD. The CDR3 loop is CAISPGQGRADTQYF. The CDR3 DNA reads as TGTGCCATCAGCCCGGGACAGGGGCGAGCAGATACGCAGTATTTT.

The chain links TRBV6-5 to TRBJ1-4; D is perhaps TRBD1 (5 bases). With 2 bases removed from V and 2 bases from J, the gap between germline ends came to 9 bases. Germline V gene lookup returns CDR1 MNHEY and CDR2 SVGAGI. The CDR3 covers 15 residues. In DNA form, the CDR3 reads TGTGCCAGCAGTTACGGACACCAGACTAATGAAAAACTGTTTTTT. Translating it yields CASSYGHQTNEKLFF.

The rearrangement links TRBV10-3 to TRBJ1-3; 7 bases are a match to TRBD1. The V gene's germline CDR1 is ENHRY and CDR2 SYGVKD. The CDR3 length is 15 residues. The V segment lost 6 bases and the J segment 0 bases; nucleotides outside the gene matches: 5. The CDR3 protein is CAISPGGGSGNTIYF. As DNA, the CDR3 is TGTGCCATCAGCCCAGGGGGTGGCTCTGGAAACACCATATATTTT.

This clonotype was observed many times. The CDR3 protein is CSVGNRVATGELFF. DNA for the CDR3: TGCAGCGTTGGTAACAGGGTAGCGACCGGGGAGCTGTTTTTT. V is TRBV29-1 and J is TRBJ2-2, with TRBD1 as a possible D gene (6 bases). The V gene lost 4 bases and the J gene lost 5 bases, with 14 bases spanning the gap. Germline values: CDR1 SQVTM, CDR2 ANQGSEA. The CDR3 consists of 14 residues.

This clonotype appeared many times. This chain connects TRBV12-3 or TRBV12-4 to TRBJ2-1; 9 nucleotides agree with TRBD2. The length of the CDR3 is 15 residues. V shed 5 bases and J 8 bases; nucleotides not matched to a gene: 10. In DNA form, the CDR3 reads TGTGCCAGCAGTCCTCCGGGACTAGCTAGGGATGAGCAGTTCTTC. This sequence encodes CASSPPGLARDEQFF.

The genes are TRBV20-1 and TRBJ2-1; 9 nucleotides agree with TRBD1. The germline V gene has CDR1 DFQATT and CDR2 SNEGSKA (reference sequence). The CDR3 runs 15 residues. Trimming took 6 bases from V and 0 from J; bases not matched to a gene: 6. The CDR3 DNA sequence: TGCAGTGCCTGGACAGGGGCCAGCTCCTACAATGAGCAGTTCTTC. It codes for CSAWTGASSYNEQFF.

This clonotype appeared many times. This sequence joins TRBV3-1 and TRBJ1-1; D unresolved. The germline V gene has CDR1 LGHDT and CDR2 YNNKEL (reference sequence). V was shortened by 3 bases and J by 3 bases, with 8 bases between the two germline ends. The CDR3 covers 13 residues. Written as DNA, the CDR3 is TGTGCCAGCAGCCACCACGGCGACACTGAAGCTTTCTTT. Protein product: CASSHHGDTEAFF.

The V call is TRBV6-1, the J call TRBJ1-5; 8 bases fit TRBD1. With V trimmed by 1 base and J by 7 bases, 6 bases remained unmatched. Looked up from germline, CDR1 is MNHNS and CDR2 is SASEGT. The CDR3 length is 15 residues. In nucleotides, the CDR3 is TGTGCCAGCAGTGAAGGACAGGGGAGGAGGCAGCCCCAGCATTTT. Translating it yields CASSEGQGRRQPQHF.

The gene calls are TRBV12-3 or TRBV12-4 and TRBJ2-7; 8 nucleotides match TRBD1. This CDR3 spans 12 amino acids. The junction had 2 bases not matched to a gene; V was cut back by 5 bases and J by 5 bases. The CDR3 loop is CASSRQGNEQYF. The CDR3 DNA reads TGTGCCAGCAGTCGACAGGGGAACGAGCAGTACTTC.

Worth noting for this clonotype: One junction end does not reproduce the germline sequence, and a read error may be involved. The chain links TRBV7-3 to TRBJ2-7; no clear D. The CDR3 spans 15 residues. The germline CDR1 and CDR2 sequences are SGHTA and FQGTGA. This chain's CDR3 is CTSSLYSQSSYEQYF. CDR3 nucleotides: TGTACCAGCAGTTTGTACAGTCAGAGCTCCTACGAGCAGTACTTC.

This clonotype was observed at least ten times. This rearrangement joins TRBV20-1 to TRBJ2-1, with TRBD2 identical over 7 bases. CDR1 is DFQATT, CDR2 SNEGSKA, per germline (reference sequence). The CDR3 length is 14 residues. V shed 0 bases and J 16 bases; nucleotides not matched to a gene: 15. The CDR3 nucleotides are TGCAGTGCTAGAGATTTTGTCCCCAGCGGGGAGGCCTTCTTC. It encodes CSARDFVPSGEAFF.

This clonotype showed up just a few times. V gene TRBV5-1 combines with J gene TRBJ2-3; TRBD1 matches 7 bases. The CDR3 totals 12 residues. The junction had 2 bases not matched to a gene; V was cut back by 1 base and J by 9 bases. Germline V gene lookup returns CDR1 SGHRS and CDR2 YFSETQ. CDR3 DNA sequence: TGCGCCAGCAGCTTGCCGACAGGGACGCAGTATTTT. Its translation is CASSLPTGTQYF.

CDR3 bases: TGCAGTGCTAGTCGGGGGGAAGCTTCACCCCTCCACTTT. It codes for CSASRGEASPLHF. The chain carries TRBV20-1 and TRBJ1-6; D might be TRBD1 (5 bases). The CDR3 spans 13 residues. The ends were cut back, 3 bases at V and 9 bases at J, with 12 bases in the middle. Germline V gene data show CDR1 as DFQATT and CDR2 as SNEGSKA (reference sequence).

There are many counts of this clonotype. CDR3: CASSLEVRGASYNEQFF. CDR3 DNA sequence: TGTGCCAGCAGCTTAGAGGTCAGGGGGGCCTCGTACAATGAGCAGTTCTTC. The chain carries TRBV7-6 and TRBJ2-1, with D tentatively TRBD1 (7 bases). CDR3 size: 17 residues. In germline, CDR1 is SGHVS, CDR2 FNYEAQ. V was clipped by 1 base and J by 4 bases, with 17 bases between them.

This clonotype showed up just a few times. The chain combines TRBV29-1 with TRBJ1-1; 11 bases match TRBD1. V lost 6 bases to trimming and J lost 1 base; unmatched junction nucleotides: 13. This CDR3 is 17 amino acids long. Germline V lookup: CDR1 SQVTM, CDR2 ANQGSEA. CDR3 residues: CSVKRRTGGAGNTEAFF. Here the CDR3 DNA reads TGCAGCGTGAAAAGGAGGACAGGGGGCGCTGGGAACACTGAAGCTTTCTTT.

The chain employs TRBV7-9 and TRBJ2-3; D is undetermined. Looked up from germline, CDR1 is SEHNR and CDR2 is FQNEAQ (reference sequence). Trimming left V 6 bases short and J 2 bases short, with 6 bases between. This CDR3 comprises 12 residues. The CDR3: CASRQDTDTQYF. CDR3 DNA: TGTGCCAGCAGGCAGGACACAGATACGCAGTATTTT.

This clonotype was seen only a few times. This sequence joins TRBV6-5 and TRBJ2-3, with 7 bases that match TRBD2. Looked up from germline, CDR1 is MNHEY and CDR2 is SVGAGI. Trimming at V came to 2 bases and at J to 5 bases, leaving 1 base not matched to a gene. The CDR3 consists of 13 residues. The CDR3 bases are TGTGCCAGCAGTTACGGGAGGGGAGATACGCAGTATTTT. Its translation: CASSYGRGDTQYF.